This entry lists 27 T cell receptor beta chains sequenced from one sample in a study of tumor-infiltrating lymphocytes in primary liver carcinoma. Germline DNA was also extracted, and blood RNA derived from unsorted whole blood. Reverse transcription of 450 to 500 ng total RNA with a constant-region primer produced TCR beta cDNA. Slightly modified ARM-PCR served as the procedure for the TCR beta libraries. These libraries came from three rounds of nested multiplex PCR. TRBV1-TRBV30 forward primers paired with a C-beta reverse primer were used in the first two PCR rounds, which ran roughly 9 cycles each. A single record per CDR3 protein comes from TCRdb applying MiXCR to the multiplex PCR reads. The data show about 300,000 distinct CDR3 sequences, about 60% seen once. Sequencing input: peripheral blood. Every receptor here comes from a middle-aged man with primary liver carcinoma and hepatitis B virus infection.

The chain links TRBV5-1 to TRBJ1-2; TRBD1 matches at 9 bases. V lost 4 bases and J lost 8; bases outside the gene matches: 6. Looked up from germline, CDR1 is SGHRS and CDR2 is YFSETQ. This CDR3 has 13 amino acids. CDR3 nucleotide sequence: TGCGCCAGCAGCGGGACAGGGTGTCGGGGCTACACCTTC. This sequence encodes CASSGTGCRGYTF.

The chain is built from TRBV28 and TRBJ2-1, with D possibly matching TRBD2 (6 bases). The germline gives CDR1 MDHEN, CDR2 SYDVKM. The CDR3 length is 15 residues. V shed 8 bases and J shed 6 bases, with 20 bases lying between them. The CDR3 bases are TGTGCCAGCTGTCCCGGGACTGGCGGGTTCAATGAGCAGTTCTTC. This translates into CASCPGTGGFNEQFF. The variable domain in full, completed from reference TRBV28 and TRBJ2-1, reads DVKVTQSSRYLVKRTGEKVFLECVQDMDHENMFWYRQDPGLGLRLIYFSYDVKMKEKGDIPEGYSVSREKKERFSLILESASTNQTSMYLCASCPGTGGFNEQFFGPGTRLTVL.

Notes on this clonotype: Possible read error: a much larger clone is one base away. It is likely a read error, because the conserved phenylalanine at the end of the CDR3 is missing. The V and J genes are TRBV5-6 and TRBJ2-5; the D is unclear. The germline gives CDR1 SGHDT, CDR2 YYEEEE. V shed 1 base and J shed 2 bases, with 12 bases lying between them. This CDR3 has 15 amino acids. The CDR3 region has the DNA TGTGCCAGCAGCTTGATGAGTATTCTTCAAGAGACCCAGTACCTC. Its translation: CASSLMSILQETQYL.

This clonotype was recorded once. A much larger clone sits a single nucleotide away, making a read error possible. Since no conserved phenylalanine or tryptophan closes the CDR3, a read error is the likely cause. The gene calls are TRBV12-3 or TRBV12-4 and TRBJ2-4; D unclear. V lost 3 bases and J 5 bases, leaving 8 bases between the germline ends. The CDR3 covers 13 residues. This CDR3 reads CASSFRSENIQYL. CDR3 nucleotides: TGTGCCAGCAGTTTTCGCAGTGAAAACATTCAGTACTTG.

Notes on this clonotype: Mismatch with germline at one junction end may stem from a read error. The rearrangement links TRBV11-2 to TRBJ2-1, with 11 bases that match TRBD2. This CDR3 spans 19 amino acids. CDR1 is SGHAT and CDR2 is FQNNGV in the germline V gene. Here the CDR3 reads CASNLQGLADYSSYNEQFF. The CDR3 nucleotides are TGTGCCAGCAACTTACAGGGACTAGCGGACTACAGCTCCTACAATGAGCAGTTCTTC.

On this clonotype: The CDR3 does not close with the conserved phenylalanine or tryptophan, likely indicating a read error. This chain's CDR3 is CASSLLGGNTEAFS. The CDR3 bases are TGTGCCAGCAGCCTCCTGGGGGGCAACACCGAAGCTTTCTCT. The J gene is TRBJ1-1, the V gene TRBV5-4, with a tentative D call TRBD1 (6 bases). The CDR3 consists of 14 residues. Germline CDR1 reads SGHNT; CDR2 reads YYREEE (reference sequence).

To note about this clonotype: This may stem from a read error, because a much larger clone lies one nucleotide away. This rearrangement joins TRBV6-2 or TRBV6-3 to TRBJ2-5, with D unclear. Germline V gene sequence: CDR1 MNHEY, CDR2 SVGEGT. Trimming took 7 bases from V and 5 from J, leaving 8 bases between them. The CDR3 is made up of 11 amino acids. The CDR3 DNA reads TGTGCCAGCAACCACCCGGAGACCCAGTACTTC. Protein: CASNHPETQYF.

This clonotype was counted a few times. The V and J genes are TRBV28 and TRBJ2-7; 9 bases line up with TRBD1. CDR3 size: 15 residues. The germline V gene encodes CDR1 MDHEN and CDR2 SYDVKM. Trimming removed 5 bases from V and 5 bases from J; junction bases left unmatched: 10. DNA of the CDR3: TGTGCCAGCAGTACCCCCGGGACAGGGTCTCACGAGCAGTACTTC. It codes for CASSTPGTGSHEQYF. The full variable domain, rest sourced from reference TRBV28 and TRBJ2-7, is DVKVTQSSRYLVKRTGEKVFLECVQDMDHENMFWYRQDPGLGLRLIYFSYDVKMKEKGDIPEGYSVSREKKERFSLILESASTNQTSMYLCASSTPGTGSHEQYFGPGTRLTVT.

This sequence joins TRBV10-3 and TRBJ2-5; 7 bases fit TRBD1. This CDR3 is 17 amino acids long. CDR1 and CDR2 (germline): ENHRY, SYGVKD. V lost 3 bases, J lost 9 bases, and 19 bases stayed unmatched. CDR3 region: CAISESAGGNLQEPQYF. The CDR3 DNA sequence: TGTGCCATCAGTGAATCGGCAGGGGGTAATTTGCAGGAGCCCCAGTACTTC.

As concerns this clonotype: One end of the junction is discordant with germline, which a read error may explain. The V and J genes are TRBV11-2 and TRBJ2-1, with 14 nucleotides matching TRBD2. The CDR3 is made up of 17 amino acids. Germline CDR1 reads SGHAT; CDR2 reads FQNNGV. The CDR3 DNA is TGTGTCAGCAGATCAGGACTAGCGGGAGGATGGTACAATGAGCAGTTCTTC. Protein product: CVSRSGLAGGWYNEQFF.

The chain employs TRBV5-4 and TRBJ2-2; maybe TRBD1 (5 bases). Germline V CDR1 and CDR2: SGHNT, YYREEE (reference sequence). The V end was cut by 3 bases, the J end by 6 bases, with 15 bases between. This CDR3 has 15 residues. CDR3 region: CASSSERQGPGELFF. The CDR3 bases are TGTGCCAGCAGCTCGGAAAGGCAGGGTCCCGGGGAGCTGTTTTTT.

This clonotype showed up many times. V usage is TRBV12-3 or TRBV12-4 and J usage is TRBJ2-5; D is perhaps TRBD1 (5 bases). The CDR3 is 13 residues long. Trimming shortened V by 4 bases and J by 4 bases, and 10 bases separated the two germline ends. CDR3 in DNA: TGTGCCAGCAGTTCAGGGTTGGGAGAGACCCAGTACTTC. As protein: CASSSGLGETQYF.

CDR3 DNA: TGCAGCGTGGCAATTAAGGGTACACCTAACGAGCAGTACTTC. The encoded protein is CSVAIKGTPNEQYF. The V call is TRBV29-1, the J call TRBJ2-7; D not certain. CDR3 size: 14 residues. V lost 6 bases and J lost 5, with 20 bases in between. The V gene's germline CDR1 is SQVTM and CDR2 ANQGSEA.

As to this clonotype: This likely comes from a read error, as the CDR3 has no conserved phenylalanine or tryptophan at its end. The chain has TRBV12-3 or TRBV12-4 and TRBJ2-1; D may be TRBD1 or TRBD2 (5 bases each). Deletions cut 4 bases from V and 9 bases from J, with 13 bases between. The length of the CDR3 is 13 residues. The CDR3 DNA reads TGTGCCAGCAGTTCTTCCCCCGGGACTGAGCAGTTCTTA. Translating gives CASSSSPGTEQFL.

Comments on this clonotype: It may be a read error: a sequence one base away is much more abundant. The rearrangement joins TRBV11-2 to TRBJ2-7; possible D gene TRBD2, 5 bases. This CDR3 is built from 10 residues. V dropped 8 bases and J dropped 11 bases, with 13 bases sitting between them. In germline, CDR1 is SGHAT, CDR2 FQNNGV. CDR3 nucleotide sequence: TGTGCCAGCTATTTGGGAGAGAAGTACTTC. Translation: CASYLGEKYF.

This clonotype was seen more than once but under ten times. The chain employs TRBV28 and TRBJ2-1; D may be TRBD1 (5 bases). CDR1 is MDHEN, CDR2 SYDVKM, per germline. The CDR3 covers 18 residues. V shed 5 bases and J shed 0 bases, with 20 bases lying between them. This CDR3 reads CASSPTNRIPVSYNEQFF. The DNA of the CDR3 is TGTGCCAGCAGTCCAACCAACAGGATCCCCGTCTCCTACAATGAGCAGTTCTTC.

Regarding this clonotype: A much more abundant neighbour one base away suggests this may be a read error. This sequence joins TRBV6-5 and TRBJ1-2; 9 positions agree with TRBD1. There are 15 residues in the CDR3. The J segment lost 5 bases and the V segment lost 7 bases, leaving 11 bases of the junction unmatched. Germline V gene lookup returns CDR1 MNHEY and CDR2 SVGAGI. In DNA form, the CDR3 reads TGTGCCAGCATGGCCCGGGACAGGGAATTTTATGGCTACACCTTC. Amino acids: CASMARDREFYGYTF.

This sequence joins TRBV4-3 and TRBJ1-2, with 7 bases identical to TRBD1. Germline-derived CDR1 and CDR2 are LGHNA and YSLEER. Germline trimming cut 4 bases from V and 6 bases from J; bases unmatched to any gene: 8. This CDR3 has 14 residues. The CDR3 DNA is TGCGCCAGCAGCCGGGAAGGGGGCCAAGATGGCTACACCTTC. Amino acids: CASSREGGQDGYTF.

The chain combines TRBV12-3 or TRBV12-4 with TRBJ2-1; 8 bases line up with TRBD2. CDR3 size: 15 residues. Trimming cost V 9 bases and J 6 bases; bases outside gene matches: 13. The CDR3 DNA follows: TGTGCCAGGAGATGGACTAGCAGGGTCGCCAATGAGCAGTTCTTC. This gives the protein CARRWTSRVANEQFF.

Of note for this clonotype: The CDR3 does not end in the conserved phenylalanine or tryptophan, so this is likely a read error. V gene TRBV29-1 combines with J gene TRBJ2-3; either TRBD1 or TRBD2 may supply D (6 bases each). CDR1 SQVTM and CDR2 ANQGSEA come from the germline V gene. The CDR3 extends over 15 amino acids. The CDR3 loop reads CSVEDGGLSIDTQYS. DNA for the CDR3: TGCAGCGTTGAAGATGGGGGGCTGAGCATAGATACGCAGTATTCT.

The DNA for the CDR3 is TGTGCCAGCAGCTCAATTGGGACACTAGCGTCCTACGGGGAGCAGTTCTTC. Translated: CASSSIGTLASYGEQFF. The gene calls are TRBV11-2 and TRBJ2-1, with a possible D match to TRBD2 (7 bases). This CDR3 contains 17 residues. From germline, CDR1 is SGHAT and CDR2 FQNNGV. The V gene lost 4 bases and the J gene lost 10 bases, with 26 bases spanning the gap.

The CDR3 sequence: CASSRGAYEQYF. The CDR3 DNA reads as TGTGCCAGCAGTCGCGGGGCCTACGAGCAGTACTTC. This chain joins TRBV28 and TRBJ2-7, with D perhaps TRBD2 (6 bases). Germline V gives CDR1 MDHEN, CDR2 SYDVKM. The CDR3 consists of 12 residues. Trimming left V 5 bases short and J 2 bases short, with 7 bases between. Combining the CDR3 with reference TRBV28 and TRBJ2-7 gives the whole variable domain DVKVTQSSRYLVKRTGEKVFLECVQDMDHENMFWYRQDPGLGLRLIYFSYDVKMKEKGDIPEGYSVSREKKERFSLILESASTNQTSMYLCASSRGAYEQYFGPGTRLTVT.

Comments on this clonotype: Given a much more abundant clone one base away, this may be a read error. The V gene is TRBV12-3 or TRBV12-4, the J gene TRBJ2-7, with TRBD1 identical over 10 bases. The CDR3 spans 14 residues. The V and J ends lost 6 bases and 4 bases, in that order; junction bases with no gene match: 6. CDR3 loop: CASSLWDRGYEQYF. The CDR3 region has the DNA TGTGCCAGCAGCCTATGGGACAGGGGTTACGAGCAGTACTTC.

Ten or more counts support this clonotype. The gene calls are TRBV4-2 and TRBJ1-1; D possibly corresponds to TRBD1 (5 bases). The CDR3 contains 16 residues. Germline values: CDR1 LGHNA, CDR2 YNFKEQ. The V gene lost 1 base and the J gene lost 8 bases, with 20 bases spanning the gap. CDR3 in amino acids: CASSQVVPGVSEEAFF. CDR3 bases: TGTGCCAGCAGCCAAGTTGTTCCGGGGGTCTCTGAGGAAGCTTTCTTT.

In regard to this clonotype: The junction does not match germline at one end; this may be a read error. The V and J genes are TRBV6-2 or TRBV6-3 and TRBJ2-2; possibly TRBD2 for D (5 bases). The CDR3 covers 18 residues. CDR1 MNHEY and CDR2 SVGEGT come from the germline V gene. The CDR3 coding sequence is TGTGCCAGCAGCGACATAGGGATTCGACTGGCCAACACCGGGGAGCTGTTATTT. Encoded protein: CASSDIGIRLANTGELLF.

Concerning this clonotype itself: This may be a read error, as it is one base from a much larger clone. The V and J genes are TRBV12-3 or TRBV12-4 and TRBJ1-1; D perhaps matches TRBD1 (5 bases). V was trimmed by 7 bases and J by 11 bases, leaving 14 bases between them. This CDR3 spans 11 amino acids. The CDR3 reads CASIRDERAFF. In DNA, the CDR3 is TGTGCCAGCATTAGGGACGAAAGGGCTTTCTTT.

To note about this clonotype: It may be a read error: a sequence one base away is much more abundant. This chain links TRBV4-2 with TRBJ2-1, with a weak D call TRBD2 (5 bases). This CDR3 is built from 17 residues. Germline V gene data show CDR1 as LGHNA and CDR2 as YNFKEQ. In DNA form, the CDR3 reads TGTGCCAACAGCCCATTATCGACTACCACCTCCTACAATGAGCAGTTCTTC. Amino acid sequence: CANSPLSTTTSYNEQFF.